Listed below are T cell receptor beta chains from one sample, sequenced in a study of T cells after posttransplantation cyclophosphamide. The table came from immunoSEQ multiplex PCR; TCRdb's copy has only in-frame clones and leaves some out. The sample comprises around 40,000 clones, 80% to 95% of which are singletons, and roughly 2.5% rests with the top ten. This specimen consisted of PBMCs, obtained 60 to 65 days after allogeneic stem cell transplant with posttransplant cyclophosphamide. The receptor set was obtained from a male patient between 60 and 69 years old who received an allogeneic stem cell transplant from a related donor and was CMV-positive. These T cells may partly come from the graft donor. Both conserved end residues are part of each CDR3. Each record gives: V gene, J gene, D gene, clone size, CDR3 DNA, CDR3 protein. D genes are given only for firm matches. Clone size, where shown, is once, few, many, or a class for clones that have expanded.

V gene: TRBV2
J gene: TRBJ1-2
D gene: -
clone size: -
CDR3 DNA: TGTGCCAGCAGACCGGTACAGGGAATAGGCTATGGCTACACCTTC
CDR3 protein: CASRPVQGIGYGYTF

V gene: TRBV27
J gene: TRBJ1-6
D gene: -
clone size: -
CDR3 DNA: TGTGCCAGCAGGGATGGACAGATGCCTTTATTAGCCCTCCACTTT
CDR3 protein: CASRDGQMPLLALHF

V gene: TRBV28
J gene: TRBJ1-5
D gene: -
clone size: -
CDR3 DNA: TGTGCCAGCAGTTCTTATCAGATCAGACAGGAGGTAATGGGACAGCCCCAGCATTTT
CDR3 protein: CASSSYQIRQEVMGQPQHF

V gene: TRBV7-9
J gene: TRBJ1-1
D gene: -
clone size: -
CDR3 DNA: TGTGCCAGCAGCTTAGGAGGGGGTGTCACTGAAGCTTTCTTT
CDR3 protein: CASSLGGGVTEAFF

V gene: TRBV2
J gene: TRBJ2-1
D gene: TRBD1
clone size: -
CDR3 DNA: TGTGCCAGCAGCGGGGACAGGGATCGCAATGAGCAGTTCTTC
CDR3 protein: CASSGDRDRNEQFF

V gene: TRBV6-4
J gene: TRBJ2-3
D gene: -
clone size: -
CDR3 DNA: TGTGCCAGCAGTGAAGGGCCAGGCGGGCCAGATACGCAGTATTTT
CDR3 protein: CASSEGPGGPDTQYF

V gene: TRBV11-2
J gene: TRBJ2-7
D gene: -
clone size: -
CDR3 DNA: TGTGCCAGCAGCCCCTACCAGAGGCCCTCCTACGAGCAGTACTTC
CDR3 protein: CASSPYQRPSYEQYF

V gene: TRBV5-1
J gene: TRBJ2-3
D gene: TRBD2
clone size: -
CDR3 DNA: TGCGCCAGCAGAATTAGCGGGGGGGCCACAGATACGCAGTATTTT
CDR3 protein: CASRISGGATDTQYF

V gene: TRBV5-5
J gene: TRBJ1-3
D gene: TRBD1
clone size: -
CDR3 DNA: TGTGCCAGCACCAGGACAGGGGGCCACGGAAACACCATATATTTT
CDR3 protein: CASTRTGGHGNTIYF

V gene: TRBV9
J gene: TRBJ2-7
D gene: -
clone size: -
CDR3 DNA: TGTGCCAGCAGCAGGAGGGCGGATTACGAGCAGTACTTC
CDR3 protein: CASSRRADYEQYF

V gene: TRBV4-2
J gene: TRBJ1-2
D gene: TRBD1
clone size: -
CDR3 DNA: TGTGCCAGCAGCCCCTCCGATCAGACAGGGGGCGTGGATGGCTACACCTTC
CDR3 protein: CASSPSDQTGGVDGYTF

V gene: TRBV9
J gene: TRBJ2-3
D gene: TRBD2
clone size: -
CDR3 DNA: TGTGCCAGCTCCGGGTGGGGGGACTACACAGATACGCAGTATTTT
CDR3 protein: CASSGWGDYTDTQYF

V gene: TRBV2
J gene: TRBJ1-1
D gene: -
clone size: -
CDR3 DNA: TGTGCCAGCAGTGAAATAGGGGCGAACACTGAAGCTTTCTTT
CDR3 protein: CASSEIGANTEAFF

V gene: TRBV6-6
J gene: TRBJ1-1
D gene: -
clone size: -
CDR3 DNA: TGTGCCAGCTCTTCAATCGGGGGGAACACTGAAGCTTTCTTT
CDR3 protein: CASSSIGGNTEAFF

V gene: TRBV5-6
J gene: TRBJ1-1
D gene: -
clone size: few
CDR3 DNA: TGTGCCAGCAGCTTGCTAGAAGAAGCTTTCTTT
CDR3 protein: CASSLLEEAFF

V gene: TRBV9
J gene: TRBJ1-2
D gene: -
clone size: -
CDR3 DNA: TGTGCCAGCAGCGGGCTCTATGGCTACACCTTC
CDR3 protein: CASSGLYGYTF

V gene: TRBV6-5
J gene: TRBJ1-6
D gene: -
clone size: -
CDR3 DNA: TGTGCCAGCGGGACTTCCGAAGGTTCACCCCTCCACTTT
CDR3 protein: CASGTSEGSPLHF

V gene: TRBV5-5
J gene: TRBJ1-2
D gene: -
clone size: once
CDR3 DNA: TGTGCCAGCAGCCCCCCGGAGGGGTTGAGCTACACCTTC
CDR3 protein: CASSPPEGLSYTF

V gene: TRBV5-1
J gene: TRBJ1-3
D gene: -
clone size: -
CDR3 DNA: TGCGCCAGCAGCTTGGATCACGGCTCTGGAAACACCATATATTTT
CDR3 protein: CASSLDHGSGNTIYF

V gene: TRBV5-1
J gene: TRBJ2-1
D gene: TRBD2
clone size: -
CDR3 DNA: TGCGCCAGCAGCCCCGGGACTAGCGGATGGGATGAGCAGTTCTTC
CDR3 protein: CASSPGTSGWDEQFF

V gene: TRBV7-8
J gene: TRBJ2-5
D gene: TRBD2
clone size: -
CDR3 DNA: TGTGCCAGCAGCTCCGGTGGACTAGCGGGGGCTAAAGAGACCCAGTACTTC
CDR3 protein: CASSSGGLAGAKETQYF

V gene: TRBV6-5
J gene: TRBJ1-6
D gene: TRBD1
clone size: -
CDR3 DNA: TGTGCCAGCAGTTGGGACAGCACCTATAATTCACCCCTCCACTTT
CDR3 protein: CASSWDSTYNSPLHF

V gene: TRBV6-5
J gene: TRBJ1-1
D gene: -
clone size: -
CDR3 DNA: TGTGCCAGCAGTTACGCCGGACTTGGCACTGAAGCTTTCTTT
CDR3 protein: CASSYAGLGTEAFF

V gene: TRBV11-2
J gene: TRBJ2-1
D gene: TRBD1
clone size: -
CDR3 DNA: TGTGCCAGCAGCTTGAAGGGGGCAGGGATGAATGAGCAGTTCTTC
CDR3 protein: CASSLKGAGMNEQFF

V gene: TRBV10-3
J gene: TRBJ1-2
D gene: TRBD1
clone size: -
CDR3 DNA: TGTGCCATCAGTGATCGCGCAGGGGGCAGGGTTAACTATGGCTACACCTTC
CDR3 protein: CAISDRAGGRVNYGYTF

V gene: TRBV5-4
J gene: TRBJ1-2
D gene: TRBD1
clone size: -
CDR3 DNA: TGTGCCAGCAGCTTGGACAGGGGGCAGAAGTATGGCTACACCTTC
CDR3 protein: CASSLDRGQKYGYTF

V gene: TRBV4-1
J gene: TRBJ2-1
D gene: TRBD2
clone size: -
CDR3 DNA: TGCGCCAGCAGCCGTCCCGGACTAGCGGGGGGGCCGGACTACAATGAGCAGTTCTTC
CDR3 protein: CASSRPGLAGGPDYNEQFF

V gene: TRBV5-4
J gene: TRBJ2-7
D gene: TRBD2
clone size: -
CDR3 DNA: TGTGCCAGCAGCCTCCCGGGGGGTGCCTCCTACGAGCAGTACTTC
CDR3 protein: CASSLPGGASYEQYF

V gene: TRBV2
J gene: TRBJ1-2
D gene: -
clone size: -
CDR3 DNA: TGTGCCAGCGGGGGGGAGGGGAACCCAAGCCTCTATGGCTACACCTTC
CDR3 protein: CASGGEGNPSLYGYTF

V gene: TRBV10-3
J gene: TRBJ1-1
D gene: -
clone size: -
CDR3 DNA: TGTGCCTCCCAGGCGTGGACGGGAGGGAACACTGAAGCTTTCTTT
CDR3 protein: CASQAWTGGNTEAFF

V gene: TRBV7-9
J gene: TRBJ1-6
D gene: -
clone size: -
CDR3 DNA: TGTGCCAGCAGCGATGGGAGCTCCTATAATTCACCCCTCCACTTT
CDR3 protein: CASSDGSSYNSPLHF

V gene: TRBV5-8
J gene: TRBJ2-6
D gene: TRBD2
clone size: -
CDR3 DNA: TGTGCCAGCAGCCTGGGCGGGAGCTCTGGGGCCAACGTCCTGACTTTC
CDR3 protein: CASSLGGSSGANVLTF

V gene: TRBV12-5
J gene: TRBJ2-1
D gene: TRBD2
clone size: -
CDR3 DNA: TGTGCTAGTGGCCGTAGCGGGGGGCTATACAATGAGCAGTTCTTC
CDR3 protein: CASGRSGGLYNEQFF

V gene: TRBV6-1
J gene: TRBJ1-1
D gene: TRBD1
clone size: -
CDR3 DNA: TGTGCCAGCGGACGACAGGGAACTGAAGCTTTCTTT
CDR3 protein: CASGRQGTEAFF

V gene: TRBV6-5
J gene: TRBJ1-3
D gene: -
clone size: -
CDR3 DNA: TGTGCCAGCAGGCCCCTAGGTTCTGGAAACACCATATATTTT
CDR3 protein: CASRPLGSGNTIYF

V gene: TRBV6-5
J gene: TRBJ1-6
D gene: -
clone size: -
CDR3 DNA: TGTGCCAGCAGTTACAAGTCGCGTCTCCACTTT
CDR3 protein: CASSYKSRLHF

V gene: TRBV6-6
J gene: TRBJ1-2
D gene: -
clone size: -
CDR3 DNA: TGTGCCAGCAGTCTTTACGGGAATCAGGGCTACACCTTC
CDR3 protein: CASSLYGNQGYTF

V gene: TRBV29-1
J gene: TRBJ2-7
D gene: TRBD2
clone size: -
CDR3 DNA: TGCAGCGTTGGGGGGGGTTGGACCTACGAACAGTACTTC
CDR3 protein: CSVGGGWTYEQYF

V gene: TRBV11-2
J gene: TRBJ1-1
D gene: -
clone size: -
CDR3 DNA: TGTGCCAGCAGCTTAGAGGGCGGGGGGAAGCGTCCAGCTTTCTTT
CDR3 protein: CASSLEGGGKRPAFF

V gene: TRBV18
J gene: TRBJ1-2
D gene: -
clone size: -
CDR3 DNA: TGTGCCAGCTCACCCGGACCGACTACCTATGGCTACACCTTC
CDR3 protein: CASSPGPTTYGYTF

V gene: TRBV30
J gene: TRBJ1-2
D gene: -
clone size: -
CDR3 DNA: TGTGCCTGGAGTGCTACCAGGGCTTCTGGCTACACCTTC
CDR3 protein: CAWSATRASGYTF

V gene: TRBV14
J gene: TRBJ1-1
D gene: -
clone size: -
CDR3 DNA: TGTGCCAGCAGCCAGAGACTTACGAACACTGAAGCTTTCTTT
CDR3 protein: CASSQRLTNTEAFF

V gene: TRBV4-1
J gene: TRBJ2-3
D gene: TRBD2
clone size: -
CDR3 DNA: TGCGCCAGCAGCCAAGTCTGGAGGACTAGCGGTAGCACAGATACGCAGTATTTT
CDR3 protein: CASSQVWRTSGSTDTQYF

V gene: TRBV9
J gene: TRBJ1-2
D gene: -
clone size: -
CDR3 DNA: TGTGCCAGCAGCGTAGCAGGCGGAGGGTTCGGCTACACCTTC
CDR3 protein: CASSVAGGGFGYTF

V gene: TRBV5-4
J gene: TRBJ1-4
D gene: TRBD1
clone size: -
CDR3 DNA: TGTGCCAGCAGCGACCGGGACAGGGGAAATAATGAAAAACTGTTTTTT
CDR3 protein: CASSDRDRGNNEKLFF

V gene: TRBV7-8
J gene: TRBJ2-5
D gene: TRBD1
clone size: -
CDR3 DNA: TGTGCCAGCAGCTTTGGTAGGGGGCTTCAAGAGACCCAGTACTTC
CDR3 protein: CASSFGRGLQETQYF

V gene: TRBV5-6
J gene: TRBJ1-5
D gene: TRBD1
clone size: -
CDR3 DNA: TGTGCCAGCAGCCCGGACAGGGAACAGCCCCAGCATTTT
CDR3 protein: CASSPDREQPQHF

V gene: TRBV5-1
J gene: TRBJ1-1
D gene: -
clone size: -
CDR3 DNA: TGCGCCAGCAGCTTAGCAGGGGAAGTTGGAACTGAAGCTTTCTTT
CDR3 protein: CASSLAGEVGTEAFF

V gene: TRBV7-2
J gene: TRBJ1-2
D gene: -
clone size: -
CDR3 DNA: TGTGCCAGCAGCTTTGGGGGGAAGGTCGGGGGCTACACCTTC
CDR3 protein: CASSFGGKVGGYTF

V gene: TRBV19
J gene: TRBJ1-4
D gene: -
clone size: -
CDR3 DNA: TGTGCCAGTAGTGTGACTGCAACTAATGAAAAACTGTTTTTT
CDR3 protein: CASSVTATNEKLFF

V gene: TRBV7-9
J gene: TRBJ1-4
D gene: TRBD1
clone size: -
CDR3 DNA: TGTGCCAGCAGCTCTGGACAGGGGGCTGATGAAAAACTGTTTTTT
CDR3 protein: CASSSGQGADEKLFF

V gene: TRBV18
J gene: TRBJ1-1
D gene: TRBD1
clone size: -
CDR3 DNA: TGTGCCAGCTCACCAACGACAGGGGAGAGCACTGAAGCTTTCTTT
CDR3 protein: CASSPTTGESTEAFF

V gene: TRBV5-4
J gene: TRBJ2-3
D gene: TRBD1
clone size: -
CDR3 DNA: TGTGCCAGCAGCACCCGACAGGGGAATGCAGATACGCAGTATTTT
CDR3 protein: CASSTRQGNADTQYF

V gene: TRBV7-9
J gene: TRBJ2-5
D gene: -
clone size: -
CDR3 DNA: TGTGCCAGCAGCTCAAAGGGAGGCTTAGAGACCCAGTACTTC
CDR3 protein: CASSSKGGLETQYF

V gene: TRBV19
J gene: TRBJ1-4
D gene: -
clone size: -
CDR3 DNA: TGTGCCAGTAGTACCCAAAGAGGTGAAAAACTGTTTTTT
CDR3 protein: CASSTQRGEKLFF

V gene: TRBV9
J gene: TRBJ2-3
D gene: TRBD2
clone size: -
CDR3 DNA: TGTGCCAGCAGCGGAGGAGAGCGGGGGGAGCACCTCACAGATACGCAGTATTTT
CDR3 protein: CASSGGERGEHLTDTQYF

V gene: TRBV5-1
J gene: TRBJ1-1
D gene: -
clone size: -
CDR3 DNA: TGCGCCAGCAGCCCCTACAGGGTAGAGGACACTGAAGCTTTCTTT
CDR3 protein: CASSPYRVEDTEAFF